Below, 19 T cell receptor beta chains from the same sample are listed, as sequenced in a study of cytotoxic CD8 clonotypes in ibrutinib-treated CLL listed by TCRdb under 2021. Library creation used the immunoSEQ multiplex PCR assay. This immuneACCESS table, as held by TCRdb, lists in-frame sequences with V and J called but not all clones. Of the missing ones, under half trace to an unresolved V gene in checked studies; the others have no known cause. For this sample the table gives roughly 110,000 clones, of which about 58% were detected only once. 35% to 40% of the sample rests with the top ten. The time point label for this specimen denotes: approximately 2 years on ibrutinib. The specimen comprised PBMCs, sampled after 24 months of ibrutinib treatment. These receptors all stem from a human donor with chronic lymphocytic leukemia.

This sequence joins TRBV7-9 and TRBJ2-7, with D perhaps TRBD1 or TRBD2 (5 bases each). The germline V and J ends were trimmed by 5 bases and 11 bases, with 13 bases remaining between them. Germline V gives CDR1 SEHNR, CDR2 FQNEAQ (reference sequence). This CDR3 has 11 residues. The CDR3 bases are TGTGCCAGCAGCCTCGGGGACCATGAGTACTTC. Translated: CASSLGDHEYF. Together with reference TRBV7-9 and TRBJ2-7, the CDR3 gives the full variable domain: DTGVSQNPRHKITKRGQNVTFRCDPISEHNRLYWYRQTLGQGPEFLTYFQNEAQLEKSRLLSDRFSAERPKGSFSTLEIQRTEQGDSAMYLCASSLGDHEYFGPGTRLTVT.

The chain is built from TRBV29-1 and TRBJ2-5, with no clear D. Trimming took off 6 bases at V and 1 base at J, with 9 bases between the two ends. Germline V gives CDR1 SQVTM, CDR2 ANQGSEA. There are 12 residues in the CDR3. The DNA of the CDR3 is TGCAGCGTGTCAGTCTCCCAAGAGACCCAGTACTTC. As protein: CSVSVSQETQYF.

The genes are TRBV7-2 and TRBJ2-1; 9 nucleotides agree with TRBD2. The trim removed 0 bases at V and 0 bases at J, leaving 3 bases unmatched. Per germline, CDR1 SGHTA and CDR2 FQGNSA. This CDR3 has 17 amino acids. The CDR3 region is CASSLAAGGDSYNEQFF. DNA of the CDR3: TGTGCCAGCAGCTTAGCAGCGGGGGGTGACTCCTACAATGAGCAGTTCTTC.

This clone was seen more than once but under ten times. In DNA, the CDR3 is TGCGCCAGCAGCCAGGCCTACGAGCAGTACTTC. It translates to CASSQAYEQYF. The chain uses TRBV4-1 and TRBJ2-7; D is ambiguous. The length of the CDR3 is 11 residues. The V end was cut by 3 bases, the J end by 2 bases, with 2 bases between. Per the germline V gene, CDR1 is MGHRA and CDR2 is YSYEKL.

This chain joins TRBV7-2 and TRBJ2-7, with TRBD1 matching 7 bases. V lost 5 bases, J lost 1 base, and 8 bases stayed unmatched. CDR1 is SGHTA and CDR2 is FQGNSA in the germline V gene. The CDR3 is 15 amino acids. The CDR3 DNA reads TGTGCCAGCAGCCAACCCTCGGGACAGTCCTACGAGCAGTACTTC. Its protein is CASSQPSGQSYEQYF.

The V call is TRBV6-1, the J call TRBJ2-7, with 8 bases identical to TRBD2. Germline values: CDR1 MNHNS, CDR2 SASEGT. J gave up 6 bases and V 6 bases, and 10 bases lay outside the gene matches. This CDR3 is built from 14 residues. DNA of the CDR3: TGTGCCAGCAGATATACCGGGACTAGAGGCGAGCAGTACTTC. It encodes CASRYTGTRGEQYF.

The CDR3 loop reads CASYDRSNQPQHF. The CDR3 DNA reads TGTGCCAGCTATGACAGGAGCAATCAGCCCCAGCATTTT. The chain links TRBV9 to TRBJ1-5; D possibly corresponds to TRBD1 (6 bases). Trimming took off 7 bases at V and 1 base at J, with 9 bases between the two ends. CDR3 length equals 13 residues. Germline V gene lookup returns CDR1 SGDLS and CDR2 YYNGEE.

Only a few counts were recorded for this clone. The chain carries TRBV30 and TRBJ1-5; a possible D gene is TRBD1 (5 bases). The ends were cut back, 1 base at V and 9 bases at J, with 10 bases in the middle. CDR1 is GTSNPN, CDR2 SVGIG, per germline (reference sequence). The CDR3 sequence is 12 residues long. The CDR3 DNA sequence: TGTGCCTGGAGTGCGGGGACTGGGCCCCAGCATTTT. This gives the protein CAWSAGTGPQHF.

This chain uses TRBV30 with TRBJ1-5; D is uncertain. Germline CDR1 GTSNPN, CDR2 SVGIG (reference sequence). CDR3 length: 13 residues. V lost 0 bases to trimming and J lost 5 bases, with 8 bases between them. The CDR3 loop reads CAWSVIGDQPQHF. CDR3 DNA: TGTGCCTGGAGTGTTATAGGAGATCAGCCCCAGCATTTT.

This clone was seen a few times. The gene calls are TRBV7-6 and TRBJ2-7, with 9 bases identical to TRBD1. The CDR3 consists of 14 residues. CDR1 SGHVS and CDR2 FNYEAQ come from the germline V gene. The junction had 5 bases not matched to a gene; V was cut back by 5 bases and J by 3 bases. The chain's CDR3 is CASSRQGVDYEQYF. The CDR3 nucleotides read TGTGCCAGCAGCCGACAGGGGGTGGACTACGAGCAGTACTTC.

The V and J genes are TRBV4-1 and TRBJ2-3; TRBD2 might be the D (6 bases). Germline CDR1 MGHRA, CDR2 YSYEKL. CDR3 length equals 15 residues. V dropped 3 bases and J dropped 4 bases, with 14 bases sitting between them. In DNA, the CDR3 is TGCGCCAGCAGCCACCAAATGACTAGTGCAGATACGCAGTATTTT. It codes for CASSHQMTSADTQYF.

The V gene is TRBV28, the J gene TRBJ2-7; D unclear. This CDR3 is built from 12 residues. In germline, CDR1 is MDHEN, CDR2 SYDVKM. Trimming stripped 4 bases from V and 3 bases from J, with 7 bases between. The CDR3 coding sequence is TGTGCCAGCAGTTCCCAATACTACGAGCAGTACTTC. Amino acids: CASSSQYYEQYF.

This clone turned up a few times. The chain carries TRBV6-5 and TRBJ1-1, with D unresolved. From germline, CDR1 is MNHEY and CDR2 SVGAGI. V shed 8 bases and J shed 2 bases, with 6 bases lying between them. This CDR3 has 11 residues. This CDR3 reads CASQSNTEAFF. The CDR3, as DNA: TGTGCCAGCCAGTCCAACACTGAAGCTTTCTTT.

This clone was seen ten or more times. The V call is TRBV7-2, the J call TRBJ1-2; 9 positions match TRBD1. CDR3 length: 13 residues. V was pared by 4 bases and J by 10 bases, with 7 bases of the junction left unmatched. Per the germline V gene, CDR1 is SGHTA and CDR2 is FQGNSA. CDR3 sequence (DNA): TGTGCCAGCAGCTCACGACAGGGGGTGGACTACACCTTC. It yields the protein CASSSRQGVDYTF.

This chain's CDR3 is CASSLNGPGEQYF. The CDR3 coding sequence is TGTGCCAGCAGCTTGAACGGCCCGGGCGAGCAGTACTTC. The chain has TRBV5-6 and TRBJ2-7; D unclear. Trimming removed 1 base from V and 6 bases from J, with 11 bases in between. The CDR3 is made up of 13 amino acids. Germline lookup yields CDR1 SGHDT and CDR2 YYEEEE.

This clone came up once. The rearrangement joins TRBV5-5 to TRBJ2-7, with D tentatively TRBD2 (6 bases). Trimming pared 0 bases from V and 4 bases from J, leaving 14 bases between. In germline, CDR1 is SGHKS, CDR2 YYEKEE (reference sequence). This CDR3 region has 15 residues. The CDR3 loop is CASSLVGLRDYEQYF. CDR3 coding DNA: TGTGCCAGCAGCTTGGTTGGACTACGGGATTACGAGCAGTACTTC.

The sample holds a few counts of this clone. The chain uses TRBV9 and TRBJ2-5; 8 nucleotides agree with TRBD2. The CDR3 spans 13 residues. The ends lost 7 bases at V and 1 base at J; junction bases unmatched: 3. Germline-derived CDR1 and CDR2 are SGDLS and YYNGEE. The CDR3 DNA sequence: TGTGCCAGCGGGGGGACTAGCCAAGAGACCCAGTACTTC. As protein: CASGGTSQETQYF. The full variable domain, in which reference TRBV9 and TRBJ2-5 provide the parts outside the CDR3, is DSGVTQTPKHLITATGQRVTLRCSPRSGDLSVYWYQQSLDQGLQFLIQYYNGEERAKGNILERFSAQQFPDLHSELNLSSLELGDSALYFCASGGTSQETQYFGPGTRLLVL.

J is TRBJ1-6 and V is TRBV7-8, with TRBD1 as a possible D gene (5 bases). Germline V CDR1 and CDR2: SGHVS, FQNEAQ. Trimming took off 3 bases at V and 9 bases at J, with 12 bases between the two ends. The CDR3 sequence is 14 residues long. CDR3 DNA sequence: TGTGCCAGCAGCTTCGGACGGGACTTTTCACCCCTCCACTTT. Encoded protein: CASSFGRDFSPLHF.

This clone was counted between two and nine times. The V gene is TRBV10-3, the J gene TRBJ2-5; 14 bases are a match to TRBD2. The CDR3 runs 15 residues. J gave up 5 bases and V 3 bases, and 2 bases lay outside the gene matches. Germline values: CDR1 ENHRY, CDR2 SYGVKD. The CDR3 DNA reads TGTGCCATCAGTGAAAGGACTAGCGGGGGGGAGACCCAGTACTTC. It specifies CAISERTSGGETQYF.